Below, 16 T cell receptor beta chains from the same sample are listed, as sequenced in a study of cytomegalovirus exposure and HLA in healthy donors (dated by TCRdb to between 2016 and 2019). Receptor libraries were prepared by the immunoSEQ multiplex PCR assay. For the multiplex PCR, a mixture combining 60 forward primers for TCR Vbeta segments and 13 reverse primers for TCR Jbeta segments was used. The table comes from immuneACCESS by way of TCRdb, which keeps in-frame sequences with V and J called. Part of the clones is missing from these tables; in studies checked, under half for an unresolved V gene and the rest for unknown reasons. The sample has approximately 110,000 clones on record, about 80% of them singletons. In total, the top ten clones hold about 3% of the sample. The sample taken for sequencing was PBMCs. These receptors were collected from a woman aged 40 to 55 in good health and CMV-seronegative.

The sample holds one count of this clone. The V and J genes are TRBV28 and TRBJ2-7, with TRBD2 matching 8 bases. Germline V gene sequence: CDR1 MDHEN, CDR2 SYDVKM. V lost 3 bases and J lost 4; bases outside the gene matches: 11. This CDR3 is 16 amino acids long. CDR3 residues: CASSFSRGGLIYEQYF. DNA of the CDR3: TGTGCCAGCAGTTTTTCCCGGGGGGGACTAATTTACGAGCAGTACTTC. The whole variable domain, filled in from reference TRBV28 and TRBJ2-7, reads DVKVTQSSRYLVKRTGEKVFLECVQDMDHENMFWYRQDPGLGLRLIYFSYDVKMKEKGDIPEGYSVSREKKERFSLILESASTNQTSMYLCASSFSRGGLIYEQYFGPGTRLTVT.

This chain links TRBV2 with TRBJ1-1, with no clear D. The CDR3 consists of 10 residues. In germline, CDR1 is SNHLY, CDR2 FYNNEI. Trimming stripped 3 bases from V and 8 bases from J, with 4 bases between. CDR3 sequence: CASSDLEAFF. The CDR3 DNA is TGTGCCAGCAGTGATCTCGAAGCTTTCTTT.

The chain uses TRBV28 and TRBJ2-3, with 10 bases that match TRBD2. J was trimmed by 4 bases and V by 5 bases; bases with no gene match: 3. CDR1 and CDR2 (germline): MDHEN, SYDVKM. The CDR3 extends over 14 amino acids. The CDR3 sequence: CASSPSGRADTQYF. The CDR3 coding sequence is TGTGCCAGCAGTCCCAGCGGGAGGGCAGATACGCAGTATTTT.

The rearrangement links TRBV9 to TRBJ2-5, with TRBD1 as a possible D gene (5 bases). V lost 4 bases and J lost 5, with 18 bases in between. Germline CDR1 is SGDLS and CDR2 is YYNGEE. This CDR3 comprises 15 residues. As DNA, the CDR3 is TGTGCCAGCAGCTCCCGGACACAACTGGGGGAGACCCAGTACTTC. Its translation: CASSSRTQLGETQYF.

The chain employs TRBV28 and TRBJ1-5; D is ambiguous. Germline CDR1 and CDR2: MDHEN and SYDVKM. The CDR3 contains 15 residues. Trimming cost V 4 bases and J 6 bases, with 16 bases left between them. This CDR3 reads CASSSNDGPGQPQHF. CDR3 sequence (DNA): TGTGCCAGCAGTTCAAATGACGGCCCGGGTCAGCCCCAGCATTTT.

This clone has a single count. This chain uses TRBV11-2 with TRBJ2-7, with 10 bases identical to TRBD2. CDR1 is SGHAT, CDR2 FQNNGV, per germline. V trimming: 1 base; J trimming: 0 bases; junction bases outside the gene matches: 6. The CDR3 is 17 amino acids. The CDR3, as DNA: TGTGCCAGCAGCTTAGCTGGGACTAGCGCCCACTCCTACGAGCAGTACTTC. Translating gives CASSLAGTSAHSYEQYF.

This clone has just a few counts. The chain has TRBV6-6 and TRBJ1-6; D gene unclear. Germline V gives CDR1 MNHNY, CDR2 SVGAGI (reference sequence). Deletions cut 0 bases from V and 8 bases from J, with 8 bases between. The CDR3 runs 14 residues. CDR3 coding DNA: TGTGCCAGCAGTTACTCGGAGGGAGATTCACCCCTCCACTTT. Protein product: CASSYSEGDSPLHF.

The chain employs TRBV30 and TRBJ1-5; D is unclear. Trimming removed 1 base at V and 4 bases at J, with 8 bases between. This CDR3 spans 13 amino acids. Germline V gene lookup returns CDR1 GTSNPN and CDR2 SVGIG (reference sequence). The CDR3 loop is CAWSGWENQPQHF. As DNA, the CDR3 is TGTGCCTGGAGTGGCTGGGAGAATCAGCCCCAGCATTTT.

This clone was seen more than once but under ten times. The gene calls are TRBV5-5 and TRBJ1-5; 7 bases map to TRBD1. Germline CDR1 is SGHKS and CDR2 is YYEKEE (reference sequence). This CDR3 region has 16 residues. The ends lost 1 base at V and 0 bases at J; junction bases unmatched: 4. The CDR3, as DNA: TGTGCCAGCAGCTTGCAGGGGGGATTTAGCAATCAGCCCCAGCATTTT. Its translation: CASSLQGGFSNQPQHF.

The chain combines TRBV7-9 with TRBJ2-7; 7 bases map to TRBD1. This CDR3 comprises 15 residues. The germline gives CDR1 SEHNR, CDR2 FQNEAQ (reference sequence). J was trimmed by 3 bases and V by 0 bases; bases with no gene match: 5. In DNA form, the CDR3 reads TGTGCCAGCAGCTTAGCGTCGGACAGGAACTACGAGCAGTACTTC. Translating gives CASSLASDRNYEQYF.

The chain joins TRBV28 to TRBJ2-1; TRBD2 might be the D (7 bases). The V and J ends lost 0 bases and 5 bases respectively, with 14 bases between them. The CDR3 runs to 16 residues. Germline lookup yields CDR1 MDHEN and CDR2 SYDVKM. The CDR3 DNA is TGTGCCAGCAGTTTATGGGTAGGGGAGGGGGACAATGAGCAGTTCTTC. This encodes CASSLWVGEGDNEQFF.

The chain joins TRBV2 to TRBJ2-2; D is perhaps TRBD2 (5 bases). CDR1 SNHLY and CDR2 FYNNEI come from the germline V gene. CDR3 size: 14 residues. Trimming removed 2 bases at V and 5 bases at J, with 9 bases between. CDR3 in DNA: TGTGCCAGCAGTGAAACGGGGTCTACCGGGGAGCTGTTTTTT. Its translation is CASSETGSTGELFF.

The gene calls are TRBV7-9 and TRBJ2-3; D is unclear. V lost 3 bases to trimming and J lost 2 bases, with 9 bases between them. This CDR3 has 14 amino acids. Per germline, CDR1 SEHNR and CDR2 FQNEAQ (reference sequence). CDR3 protein: CASSFEQITDTQYF. The CDR3 nucleotides read TGTGCCAGCAGCTTCGAACAGATCACAGATACGCAGTATTTT.

The V call is TRBV29-1, the J call TRBJ2-7, with 8 bases identical to TRBD2. V lost 7 bases and J lost 0; bases outside the gene matches: 8. Germline loops: CDR1 SQVTM, CDR2 ANQGSEA. The CDR3 consists of 14 residues. This chain's CDR3 is CSARLAGFSYEQYF. In DNA form, the CDR3 reads TGCAGCGCGCGGCTAGCGGGCTTCTCCTACGAGCAGTACTTC.

V gene TRBV2 combines with J gene TRBJ1-1; no definite D call. V was cut by 4 bases and J by 0 bases, with 6 bases left in between. Germline V gives CDR1 SNHLY, CDR2 FYNNEI. This CDR3 comprises 13 residues. The CDR3 coding sequence is TGTGCCAGCAGTGCGAGCATGAACACTGAAGCTTTCTTT. It is translated as CASSASMNTEAFF.

The V and J genes are TRBV14 and TRBJ1-1, with 7 bases that match TRBD1. After removal of 4 bases from V and 2 bases from J, the junction contained 4 bases not matched to a gene. Germline V gene lookup returns CDR1 SGHDN and CDR2 FVKESK. This CDR3 comprises 14 residues. CDR3 bases: TGTGCCAGCAGCCTTGGGACAGACAACACTGAAGCTTTCTTT. Its translation is CASSLGTDNTEAFF.